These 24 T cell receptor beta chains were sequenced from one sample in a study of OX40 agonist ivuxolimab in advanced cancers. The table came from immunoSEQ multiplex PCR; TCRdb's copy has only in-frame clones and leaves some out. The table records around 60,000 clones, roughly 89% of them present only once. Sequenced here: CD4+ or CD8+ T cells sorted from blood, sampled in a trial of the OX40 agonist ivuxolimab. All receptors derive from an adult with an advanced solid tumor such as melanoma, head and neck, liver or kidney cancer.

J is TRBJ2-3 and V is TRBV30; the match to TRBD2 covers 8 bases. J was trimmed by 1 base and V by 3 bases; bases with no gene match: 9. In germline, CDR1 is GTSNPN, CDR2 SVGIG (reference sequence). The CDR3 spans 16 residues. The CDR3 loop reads CAWRGTSGRGTDTQYF. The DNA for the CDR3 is TGTGCCTGGAGAGGTACTAGCGGACGGGGCACAGATACGCAGTATTTT.

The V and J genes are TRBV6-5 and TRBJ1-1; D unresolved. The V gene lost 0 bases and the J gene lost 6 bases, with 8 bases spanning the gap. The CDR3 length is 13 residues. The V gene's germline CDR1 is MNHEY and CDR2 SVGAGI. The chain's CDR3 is CASSYSAGSEAFF. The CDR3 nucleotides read TGTGCCAGCAGTTACTCGGCAGGTTCTGAAGCTTTCTTT.

The CDR3 DNA sequence: TGTGCCAGCAGAGGCGGGACGGCATTTGGCTACACCTTC. As protein: CASRGGTAFGYTF. J is TRBJ1-2 and V is TRBV6-5, with a possible D match to TRBD1 (5 bases). Trimming took off 6 bases at V and 7 bases at J, with 15 bases between the two ends. Germline CDR1 and CDR2: MNHEY and SVGAGI. The CDR3 contains 13 residues.

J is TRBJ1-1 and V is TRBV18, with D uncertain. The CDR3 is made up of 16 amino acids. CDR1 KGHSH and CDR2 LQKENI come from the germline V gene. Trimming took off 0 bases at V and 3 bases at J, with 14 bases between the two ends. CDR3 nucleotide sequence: TGTGCCAGCTCACCACCGGTAGGGTCAGGTGACACTGAAGCTTTCTTT. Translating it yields CASSPPVGSGDTEAFF.

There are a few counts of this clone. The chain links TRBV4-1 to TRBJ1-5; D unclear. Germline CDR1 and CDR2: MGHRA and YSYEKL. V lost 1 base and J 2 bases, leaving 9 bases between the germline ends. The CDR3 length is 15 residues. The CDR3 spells CASSQGLEGNQPQHF. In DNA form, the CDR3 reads TGCGCCAGCAGCCAAGGCTTAGAGGGCAATCAGCCCCAGCATTTT.

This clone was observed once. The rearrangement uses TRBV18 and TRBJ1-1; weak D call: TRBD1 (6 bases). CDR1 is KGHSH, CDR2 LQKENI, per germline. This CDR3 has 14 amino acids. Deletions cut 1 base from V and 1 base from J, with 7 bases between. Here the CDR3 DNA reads TGTGCCAGCTCACCACAACAGGGGAACACTGAAGCTTTCTTT. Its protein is CASSPQQGNTEAFF.

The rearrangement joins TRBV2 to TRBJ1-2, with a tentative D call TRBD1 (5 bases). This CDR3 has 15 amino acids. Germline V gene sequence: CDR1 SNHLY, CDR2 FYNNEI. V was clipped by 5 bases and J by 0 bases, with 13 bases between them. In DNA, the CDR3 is TGTGCCAGCAGTCCCGGGACCGCTGCTAACTATGGCTACACCTTC. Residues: CASSPGTAANYGYTF.

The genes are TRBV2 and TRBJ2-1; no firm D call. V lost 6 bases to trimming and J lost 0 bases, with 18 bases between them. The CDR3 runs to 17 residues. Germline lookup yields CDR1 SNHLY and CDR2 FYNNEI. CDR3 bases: TGTGCCAGCAGCGAAAGTACTTACTTGAGCTCCTACAATGAGCAGTTCTTC. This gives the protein CASSESTYLSSYNEQFF. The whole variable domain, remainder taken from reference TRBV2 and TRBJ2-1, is EPEVTQTPSHQVTQMGQEVILRCVPISNHLYFYWYRQILGQKVEFLVSFYNNEISEKSEIFDDQFSVERPDGSNFTLKIRSTKLEDSAMYFCASSESTYLSSYNEQFFGPGTRLTVL.

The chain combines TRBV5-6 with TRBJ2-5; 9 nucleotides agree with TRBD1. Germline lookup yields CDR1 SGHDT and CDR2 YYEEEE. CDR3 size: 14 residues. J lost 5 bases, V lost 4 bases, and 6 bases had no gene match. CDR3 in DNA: TGTGCCAGCAGCAGAACCGGGACAGGGGAGACCCAGTACTTC. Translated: CASSRTGTGETQYF.

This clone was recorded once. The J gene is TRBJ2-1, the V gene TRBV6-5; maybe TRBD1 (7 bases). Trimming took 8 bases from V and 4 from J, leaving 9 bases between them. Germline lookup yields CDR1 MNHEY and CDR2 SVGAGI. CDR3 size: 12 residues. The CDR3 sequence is CASAGGYNEQFF. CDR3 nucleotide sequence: TGTGCCAGCGCAGGGGGGTACAATGAGCAGTTCTTC.

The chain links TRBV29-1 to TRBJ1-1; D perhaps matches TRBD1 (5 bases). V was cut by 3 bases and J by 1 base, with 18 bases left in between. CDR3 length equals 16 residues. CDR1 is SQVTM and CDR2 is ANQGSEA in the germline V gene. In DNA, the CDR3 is TGCAGCGTTGATAATATCTACGGGGCCGCGAACACTGAAGCTTTCTTT. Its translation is CSVDNIYGAANTEAFF.

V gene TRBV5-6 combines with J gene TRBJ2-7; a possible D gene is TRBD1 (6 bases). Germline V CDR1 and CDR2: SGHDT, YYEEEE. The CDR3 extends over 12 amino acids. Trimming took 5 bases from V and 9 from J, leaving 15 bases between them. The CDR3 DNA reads TGTGCCAGCAGAAGTACAGGGTCGGCGCAGTACTTC. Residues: CASRSTGSAQYF. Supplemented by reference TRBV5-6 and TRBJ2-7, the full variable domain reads DAGVTQSPTHLIKTRGQQVTLRCSPKSGHDTVSWYQQALGQGPQFIFQYYEEEERQRGNFPDRFSGHQFPNYSSELNVNALLLGDSALYLCASRSTGSAQYFGPGTRLTVT.

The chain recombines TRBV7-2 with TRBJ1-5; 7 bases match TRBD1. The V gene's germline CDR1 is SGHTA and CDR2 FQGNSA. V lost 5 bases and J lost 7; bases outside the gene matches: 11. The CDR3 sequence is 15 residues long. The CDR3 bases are TGTGCCAGCAGCCCGTCGACCGGGACAGAGCAGCCCCAGCATTTT. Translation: CASSPSTGTEQPQHF.

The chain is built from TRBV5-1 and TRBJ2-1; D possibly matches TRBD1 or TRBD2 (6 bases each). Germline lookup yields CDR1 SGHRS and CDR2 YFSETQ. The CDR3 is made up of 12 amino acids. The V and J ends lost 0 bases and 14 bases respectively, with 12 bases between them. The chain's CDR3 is CASSLDGGREFF. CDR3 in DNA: TGCGCCAGCAGCTTGGATGGGGGGCGAGAGTTCTTC.

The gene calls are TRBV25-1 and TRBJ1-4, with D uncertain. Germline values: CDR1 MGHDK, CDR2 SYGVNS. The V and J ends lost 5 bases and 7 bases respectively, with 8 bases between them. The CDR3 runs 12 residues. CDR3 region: CASSPGVEKLFF. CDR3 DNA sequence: TGTGCCAGCAGTCCCGGGGTTGAAAAACTGTTTTTT. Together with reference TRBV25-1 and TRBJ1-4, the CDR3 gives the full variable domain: EADIYQTPRYLVIGTGKKITLECSQTMGHDKMYWYQQDPGMELHLIHYSYGVNSTEKGDLSSESTVSRIRTEHFPLTLESARPSHTSQYLCASSPGVEKLFFGSGTQLSVL.

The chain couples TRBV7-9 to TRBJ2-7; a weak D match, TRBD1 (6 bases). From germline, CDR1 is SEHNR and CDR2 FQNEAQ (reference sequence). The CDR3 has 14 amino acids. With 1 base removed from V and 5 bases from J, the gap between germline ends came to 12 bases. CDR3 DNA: TGTGCCAGCAGCTTAGACAGGGTGGGAAACGAGCAGTACTTC. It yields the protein CASSLDRVGNEQYF.

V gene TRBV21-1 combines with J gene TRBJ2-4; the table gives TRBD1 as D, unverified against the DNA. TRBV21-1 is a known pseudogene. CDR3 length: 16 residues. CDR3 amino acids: CASSNYRGGGKNIQYF. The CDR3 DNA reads TGTGCCAGCAGCAATTACAGGGGAGGAGGCAAAAACATTCAGTACTTC.

CDR3 bases: TGTGCCAGCAGTTCGACCCAGACAGGGCCCTACCATGGCTACACCTTC. This gives the protein CASSSTQTGPYHGYTF. The V call is TRBV28, the J call TRBJ1-2, with TRBD1 identical over 7 bases. CDR3 length: 16 residues. V trimming: 4 bases; J trimming: 6 bases; junction bases outside the gene matches: 14. Germline lookup yields CDR1 MDHEN and CDR2 SYDVKM.

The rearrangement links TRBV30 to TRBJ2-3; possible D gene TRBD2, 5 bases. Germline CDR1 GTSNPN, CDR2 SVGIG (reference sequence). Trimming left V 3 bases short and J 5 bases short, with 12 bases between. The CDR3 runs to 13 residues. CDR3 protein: CAWSAGDGDTQYF. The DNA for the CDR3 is TGTGCCTGGAGCGCCGGGGATGGAGATACGCAGTATTTT.

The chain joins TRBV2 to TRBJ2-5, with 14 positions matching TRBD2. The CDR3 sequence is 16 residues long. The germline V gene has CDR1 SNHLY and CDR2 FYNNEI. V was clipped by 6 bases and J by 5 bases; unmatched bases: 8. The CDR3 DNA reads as TGTGCCAGCAGCTGGACTAGCGGGGGGTCGGGGGAGACCCAGTACTTC. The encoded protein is CASSWTSGGSGETQYF. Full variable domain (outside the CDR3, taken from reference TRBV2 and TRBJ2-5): EPEVTQTPSHQVTQMGQEVILRCVPISNHLYFYWYRQILGQKVEFLVSFYNNEISEKSEIFDDQFSVERPDGSNFTLKIRSTKLEDSAMYFCASSWTSGGSGETQYFGPGTRLLVL.

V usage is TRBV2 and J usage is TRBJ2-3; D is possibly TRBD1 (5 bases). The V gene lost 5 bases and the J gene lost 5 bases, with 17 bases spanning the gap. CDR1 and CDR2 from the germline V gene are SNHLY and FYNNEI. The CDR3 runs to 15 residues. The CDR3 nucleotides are TGTGCCAGCAGTTTAGACAGTCCATGGGGAGATACGCAGTATTTT. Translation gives CASSLDSPWGDTQYF.

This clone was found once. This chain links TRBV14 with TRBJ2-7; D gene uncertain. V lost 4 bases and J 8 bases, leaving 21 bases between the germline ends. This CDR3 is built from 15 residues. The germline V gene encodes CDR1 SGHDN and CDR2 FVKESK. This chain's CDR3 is CASSRLLSSLNKQYF. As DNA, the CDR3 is TGTGCCAGCAGCCGCCTTTTGTCCTCCCTGAACAAGCAGTACTTC.

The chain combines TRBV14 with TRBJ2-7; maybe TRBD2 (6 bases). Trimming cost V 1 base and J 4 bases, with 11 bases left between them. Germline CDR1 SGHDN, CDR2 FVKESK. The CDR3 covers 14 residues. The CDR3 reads CASSQGDWRYEQYF. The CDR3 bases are TGTGCCAGCAGCCAAGGGGACTGGCGATACGAGCAGTACTTC.

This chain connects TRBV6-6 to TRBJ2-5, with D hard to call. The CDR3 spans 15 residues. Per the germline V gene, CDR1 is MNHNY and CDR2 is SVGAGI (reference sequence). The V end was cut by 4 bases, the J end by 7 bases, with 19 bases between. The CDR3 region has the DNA TGTGCCAGCAGTTTTACGGTGGCCCCCCTGGGGACCCAGTACTTC. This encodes CASSFTVAPLGTQYF.